The 20 T cell receptor beta chains reported below all come from one sample, sequenced in a study of T cell responses to AZD1222 COVID-19 vaccine. Data came from immunoSEQ multiplex PCR; TCRdb stores just in-frame clones and leaves some out. The table records approximately 100,000 clones, about nine tenths of them present only once. The sample consisted of peripheral blood, taken on day 0 of AZD1222 vaccination. The source of these receptors is an adult in good health.

This clone was recorded a few times. V and J are TRBV6-5 and TRBJ1-3; D uncertain. Between the trimmed V and J ends, which lost 6 bases and 0 bases, there was a span of 9 bases. This CDR3 has 14 residues. Germline V gene sequence: CDR1 MNHEY, CDR2 SVGAGI. CDR3 sequence: CASSLAGSGNTIYF. In nucleotides, the CDR3 is TGTGCCAGCAGCCTGGCGGGCTCTGGAAACACCATATATTTT.

The chain couples TRBV11-1 to TRBJ2-1; 12 positions agree with TRBD2. V gave up 5 bases and J gave up 8 bases; unmatched junction bases: 10. CDR3 length: 16 amino acids. Germline CDR1 reads SGHAT; CDR2 reads FQDESV (reference sequence). CDR3 in amino acids: CASSRRLAGEGYEQFF. The CDR3 DNA reads as TGTGCCAGCAGCAGAAGACTAGCGGGAGAGGGATATGAGCAGTTCTTC.

The chain has TRBV28 and TRBJ2-7; a weak D match, TRBD2 (7 bases). With 6 bases removed from V and 0 bases from J, the gap between germline ends came to 21 bases. This CDR3 is built from 17 residues. CDR1 is MDHEN and CDR2 is SYDVKM in the germline V gene. CDR3 sequence reads: CASRQYRGATRSYEQYF. The CDR3 DNA is TGTGCCAGCAGACAATACCGGGGGGCGACCCGCTCCTACGAGCAGTACTTC.

The chain is built from TRBV11-3 and TRBJ1-3; D ambiguous. The V and J ends lost 5 bases and 0 bases respectively, with 17 bases between them. From germline, CDR1 is SGHNT and CDR2 YENEEA. This CDR3 spans 17 amino acids. The CDR3 reads CASSDTRDATSGNTIYF. The CDR3 bases are TGTGCCAGCAGCGATACGAGAGACGCCACCTCTGGAAACACCATATATTTT.

V is TRBV5-4 and J is TRBJ1-6, with 7 nucleotides matching TRBD1. Germline-derived CDR1 and CDR2 are SGHNT and YYREEE (reference sequence). V was pared by 2 bases and J by 9 bases, with 5 bases of the junction left unmatched. The CDR3 covers 14 residues. The chain's CDR3 is CASSFEGGGSPLHF. The CDR3 DNA follows: TGTGCCAGCAGCTTTGAAGGGGGCGGTTCACCCCTCCACTTT. Full variable domain (missing parts from reference TRBV5-4 and TRBJ1-6): ETGVTQSPTHLIKTRGQQVTLRCSSQSGHNTVSWYQQALGQGPQFIFQYYREEENGRGNFPPRFSGLQFPNYSSELNVNALELDDSALYLCASSFEGGGSPLHFGNGTRLTVT.

The chain uses TRBV5-1 and TRBJ2-7, with 8 bases fitting TRBD1. The length of the CDR3 is 15 residues. In germline, CDR1 is SGHRS, CDR2 YFSETQ. J lost 3 bases, V lost 0 bases, and 5 bases had no gene match. The CDR3 sequence is CASSLAQGAIYEQYF. In DNA, the CDR3 is TGCGCCAGCAGCTTGGCCCAGGGGGCGATCTACGAGCAGTACTTC.

V usage is TRBV6-1 and J usage is TRBJ2-7; 11 nucleotides match TRBD2. CDR1 and CDR2 (germline): MNHNS, SASEGT. V dropped 4 bases and J dropped 8; count of bases not matched to a gene: 4. The length of the CDR3 is 13 residues. CDR3 DNA sequence: TGTGCCAGCAGTGCCGGGACTAGCGGCAAGCAGTACTTC. Amino acid sequence: CASSAGTSGKQYF.

The chain couples TRBV7-3 to TRBJ1-1, with 8 positions matching TRBD1. Per germline, CDR1 SGHTA and CDR2 FQGTGA. The ends lost 5 bases at V and 1 base at J; junction bases unmatched: 3. The CDR3 runs to 14 residues. The CDR3 region is CASSADRGNTEAFF. The CDR3 region has the DNA TGTGCCAGCAGCGCCGACAGGGGGAACACTGAAGCTTTCTTT.

This clone was detected only once. This chain uses TRBV15 with TRBJ2-7; D call uncertain. The ends were cut back, 3 bases at V and 0 bases at J, with 18 bases in the middle. Germline assignment: CDR1 LNHNV and CDR2 YYDKDF (reference sequence). There are 17 residues in the CDR3. The CDR3 DNA reads as TGTGCCACCAGCAGTGCGACCGCCGGTTTCAACTCCTACGAGCAGTACTTC. The encoded protein is CATSSATAGFNSYEQYF.

This clone was seen more than once but under ten times. The chain joins TRBV5-1 to TRBJ2-2; a weak D match, TRBD1 (5 bases). This CDR3 has 15 residues. The germline V gene has CDR1 SGHRS and CDR2 YFSETQ. Trimming took 1 base from V and 6 from J, leaving 13 bases between them. The CDR3 coding sequence is TGCGCCAGCAGCTTGTACCTAGGGGCCCCCGGGGAGCTGTTTTTT. Amino acids: CASSLYLGAPGELFF.

This clone appeared a few times. The V gene is TRBV3-1 (or the pseudogene TRBV3-2), the J gene TRBJ1-6, with D maybe TRBD1 (6 bases). This CDR3 has 13 amino acids. V was trimmed by 1 base and J by 11 bases, leaving 9 bases between them. Germline lookup yields CDR1 LGHDT and CDR2 YNNKEL (reference sequence). CDR3 bases: TGTGCCAGCAGCCAAGGAAGGGGGACACCCCTCCACTTT. Encoded protein: CASSQGRGTPLHF.

The chain links TRBV6-5 to TRBJ1-5; tentative D call: TRBD1 (6 bases). Germline V gives CDR1 MNHEY, CDR2 SVGAGI. CDR3 length: 14 residues. Trimming stripped 6 bases from V and 7 bases from J, with 16 bases between. The DNA for the CDR3 is TGTGCCAGCAGAAGGGGGGGGACGAAACAGCCCCAGCATTTT. It codes for CASRRGGTKQPQHF.

J is TRBJ1-2 and V is TRBV9; D possibly corresponds to TRBD1 (5 bases). Germline V gene lookup returns CDR1 SGDLS and CDR2 YYNGEE. The V end lost 4 bases, the J end lost 3 bases, and 19 bases lay between the germline ends. The CDR3 consists of 16 residues. Here the CDR3 reads CASSPRVGSWDYGYTF. In nucleotides, the CDR3 is TGTGCCAGCAGCCCCAGGGTGGGCAGCTGGGACTATGGCTACACCTTC.

The chain couples TRBV3-1 (or the pseudogene TRBV3-2) to TRBJ1-3; D ambiguous. The germline gives CDR1 LGHDT, CDR2 YNNKEL (reference sequence). This CDR3 comprises 16 residues. The germline V and J ends were trimmed by 2 bases and 4 bases, with 15 bases remaining between them. This CDR3 is CASSQSMVVSGNTIYF. As DNA, the CDR3 is TGTGCCAGCAGCCAATCAATGGTAGTGTCGGGAAACACCATATATTTT.

The chain joins TRBV12-3 or TRBV12-4 to TRBJ1-2; 7 nucleotides agree with TRBD1. Trimming removed 3 bases from V and 4 bases from J; junction bases left unmatched: 2. CDR3 length equals 13 residues. CDR3 protein: CASSLGQSYGYTF. The CDR3 DNA is TGTGCCAGCAGTTTGGGACAGAGCTATGGCTACACCTTC.

This clone was observed once. The genes are TRBV19 and TRBJ2-5, with TRBD2 matching over 11 bases. Germline V gene data show CDR1 as LNHDA and CDR2 as SQIVND (reference sequence). The CDR3 has 16 amino acids. After removal of 5 bases from V and 0 bases from J, the junction contained 5 bases not matched to a gene. CDR3 loop: CASSLQTSGNQETQYF. As DNA, the CDR3 is TGTGCCAGTAGTTTACAGACTAGCGGGAACCAAGAGACCCAGTACTTC.

The gene calls are TRBV10-3 and TRBJ1-1, with TRBD1 matching 8 bases. CDR1 ENHRY and CDR2 SYGVKD come from the germline V gene. CDR3 length: 13 residues. V shed 7 bases and J 5 bases; nucleotides not matched to a gene: 6. The CDR3 DNA reads TGTGCCATCACTACAGGGGGGTCGACTGAAGCTTTCTTT. Its translation: CAITTGGSTEAFF.

The V and J genes are TRBV2 and TRBJ2-1, with D uncertain. The CDR3 is made up of 10 amino acids. From germline, CDR1 is SNHLY and CDR2 FYNNEI. Trimming shortened V by 5 bases and J by 7 bases, and 3 bases separated the two germline ends. CDR3 DNA: TGTGCCAGCAGTCGAAATGAGCAGTTCTTC. Its protein product is CASSRNEQFF.

The chain links TRBV4-1 to TRBJ1-1; 7 positions agree with TRBD1. Germline CDR1 is MGHRA and CDR2 is YSYEKL. Trimming at V came to 0 bases and at J to 6 bases, leaving 4 bases not matched to a gene. This CDR3 has 14 residues. CDR3 protein: CASSQEQGSPEAFF. Written as DNA, the CDR3 is TGCGCCAGCAGCCAAGAACAGGGGAGTCCTGAAGCTTTCTTT.

The chain combines TRBV10-3 with TRBJ1-2; 9 bases are shared with TRBD1. V was clipped by 1 base and J by 4 bases; unmatched bases: 10. Germline CDR1 ENHRY, CDR2 SYGVKD. The CDR3 spans 17 residues. CDR3 bases: TGTGCCATCAGTGAGTGGGGCGGACAGGGGCAGCTCTATGGCTACACCTTC. This gives the protein CAISEWGGQGQLYGYTF.